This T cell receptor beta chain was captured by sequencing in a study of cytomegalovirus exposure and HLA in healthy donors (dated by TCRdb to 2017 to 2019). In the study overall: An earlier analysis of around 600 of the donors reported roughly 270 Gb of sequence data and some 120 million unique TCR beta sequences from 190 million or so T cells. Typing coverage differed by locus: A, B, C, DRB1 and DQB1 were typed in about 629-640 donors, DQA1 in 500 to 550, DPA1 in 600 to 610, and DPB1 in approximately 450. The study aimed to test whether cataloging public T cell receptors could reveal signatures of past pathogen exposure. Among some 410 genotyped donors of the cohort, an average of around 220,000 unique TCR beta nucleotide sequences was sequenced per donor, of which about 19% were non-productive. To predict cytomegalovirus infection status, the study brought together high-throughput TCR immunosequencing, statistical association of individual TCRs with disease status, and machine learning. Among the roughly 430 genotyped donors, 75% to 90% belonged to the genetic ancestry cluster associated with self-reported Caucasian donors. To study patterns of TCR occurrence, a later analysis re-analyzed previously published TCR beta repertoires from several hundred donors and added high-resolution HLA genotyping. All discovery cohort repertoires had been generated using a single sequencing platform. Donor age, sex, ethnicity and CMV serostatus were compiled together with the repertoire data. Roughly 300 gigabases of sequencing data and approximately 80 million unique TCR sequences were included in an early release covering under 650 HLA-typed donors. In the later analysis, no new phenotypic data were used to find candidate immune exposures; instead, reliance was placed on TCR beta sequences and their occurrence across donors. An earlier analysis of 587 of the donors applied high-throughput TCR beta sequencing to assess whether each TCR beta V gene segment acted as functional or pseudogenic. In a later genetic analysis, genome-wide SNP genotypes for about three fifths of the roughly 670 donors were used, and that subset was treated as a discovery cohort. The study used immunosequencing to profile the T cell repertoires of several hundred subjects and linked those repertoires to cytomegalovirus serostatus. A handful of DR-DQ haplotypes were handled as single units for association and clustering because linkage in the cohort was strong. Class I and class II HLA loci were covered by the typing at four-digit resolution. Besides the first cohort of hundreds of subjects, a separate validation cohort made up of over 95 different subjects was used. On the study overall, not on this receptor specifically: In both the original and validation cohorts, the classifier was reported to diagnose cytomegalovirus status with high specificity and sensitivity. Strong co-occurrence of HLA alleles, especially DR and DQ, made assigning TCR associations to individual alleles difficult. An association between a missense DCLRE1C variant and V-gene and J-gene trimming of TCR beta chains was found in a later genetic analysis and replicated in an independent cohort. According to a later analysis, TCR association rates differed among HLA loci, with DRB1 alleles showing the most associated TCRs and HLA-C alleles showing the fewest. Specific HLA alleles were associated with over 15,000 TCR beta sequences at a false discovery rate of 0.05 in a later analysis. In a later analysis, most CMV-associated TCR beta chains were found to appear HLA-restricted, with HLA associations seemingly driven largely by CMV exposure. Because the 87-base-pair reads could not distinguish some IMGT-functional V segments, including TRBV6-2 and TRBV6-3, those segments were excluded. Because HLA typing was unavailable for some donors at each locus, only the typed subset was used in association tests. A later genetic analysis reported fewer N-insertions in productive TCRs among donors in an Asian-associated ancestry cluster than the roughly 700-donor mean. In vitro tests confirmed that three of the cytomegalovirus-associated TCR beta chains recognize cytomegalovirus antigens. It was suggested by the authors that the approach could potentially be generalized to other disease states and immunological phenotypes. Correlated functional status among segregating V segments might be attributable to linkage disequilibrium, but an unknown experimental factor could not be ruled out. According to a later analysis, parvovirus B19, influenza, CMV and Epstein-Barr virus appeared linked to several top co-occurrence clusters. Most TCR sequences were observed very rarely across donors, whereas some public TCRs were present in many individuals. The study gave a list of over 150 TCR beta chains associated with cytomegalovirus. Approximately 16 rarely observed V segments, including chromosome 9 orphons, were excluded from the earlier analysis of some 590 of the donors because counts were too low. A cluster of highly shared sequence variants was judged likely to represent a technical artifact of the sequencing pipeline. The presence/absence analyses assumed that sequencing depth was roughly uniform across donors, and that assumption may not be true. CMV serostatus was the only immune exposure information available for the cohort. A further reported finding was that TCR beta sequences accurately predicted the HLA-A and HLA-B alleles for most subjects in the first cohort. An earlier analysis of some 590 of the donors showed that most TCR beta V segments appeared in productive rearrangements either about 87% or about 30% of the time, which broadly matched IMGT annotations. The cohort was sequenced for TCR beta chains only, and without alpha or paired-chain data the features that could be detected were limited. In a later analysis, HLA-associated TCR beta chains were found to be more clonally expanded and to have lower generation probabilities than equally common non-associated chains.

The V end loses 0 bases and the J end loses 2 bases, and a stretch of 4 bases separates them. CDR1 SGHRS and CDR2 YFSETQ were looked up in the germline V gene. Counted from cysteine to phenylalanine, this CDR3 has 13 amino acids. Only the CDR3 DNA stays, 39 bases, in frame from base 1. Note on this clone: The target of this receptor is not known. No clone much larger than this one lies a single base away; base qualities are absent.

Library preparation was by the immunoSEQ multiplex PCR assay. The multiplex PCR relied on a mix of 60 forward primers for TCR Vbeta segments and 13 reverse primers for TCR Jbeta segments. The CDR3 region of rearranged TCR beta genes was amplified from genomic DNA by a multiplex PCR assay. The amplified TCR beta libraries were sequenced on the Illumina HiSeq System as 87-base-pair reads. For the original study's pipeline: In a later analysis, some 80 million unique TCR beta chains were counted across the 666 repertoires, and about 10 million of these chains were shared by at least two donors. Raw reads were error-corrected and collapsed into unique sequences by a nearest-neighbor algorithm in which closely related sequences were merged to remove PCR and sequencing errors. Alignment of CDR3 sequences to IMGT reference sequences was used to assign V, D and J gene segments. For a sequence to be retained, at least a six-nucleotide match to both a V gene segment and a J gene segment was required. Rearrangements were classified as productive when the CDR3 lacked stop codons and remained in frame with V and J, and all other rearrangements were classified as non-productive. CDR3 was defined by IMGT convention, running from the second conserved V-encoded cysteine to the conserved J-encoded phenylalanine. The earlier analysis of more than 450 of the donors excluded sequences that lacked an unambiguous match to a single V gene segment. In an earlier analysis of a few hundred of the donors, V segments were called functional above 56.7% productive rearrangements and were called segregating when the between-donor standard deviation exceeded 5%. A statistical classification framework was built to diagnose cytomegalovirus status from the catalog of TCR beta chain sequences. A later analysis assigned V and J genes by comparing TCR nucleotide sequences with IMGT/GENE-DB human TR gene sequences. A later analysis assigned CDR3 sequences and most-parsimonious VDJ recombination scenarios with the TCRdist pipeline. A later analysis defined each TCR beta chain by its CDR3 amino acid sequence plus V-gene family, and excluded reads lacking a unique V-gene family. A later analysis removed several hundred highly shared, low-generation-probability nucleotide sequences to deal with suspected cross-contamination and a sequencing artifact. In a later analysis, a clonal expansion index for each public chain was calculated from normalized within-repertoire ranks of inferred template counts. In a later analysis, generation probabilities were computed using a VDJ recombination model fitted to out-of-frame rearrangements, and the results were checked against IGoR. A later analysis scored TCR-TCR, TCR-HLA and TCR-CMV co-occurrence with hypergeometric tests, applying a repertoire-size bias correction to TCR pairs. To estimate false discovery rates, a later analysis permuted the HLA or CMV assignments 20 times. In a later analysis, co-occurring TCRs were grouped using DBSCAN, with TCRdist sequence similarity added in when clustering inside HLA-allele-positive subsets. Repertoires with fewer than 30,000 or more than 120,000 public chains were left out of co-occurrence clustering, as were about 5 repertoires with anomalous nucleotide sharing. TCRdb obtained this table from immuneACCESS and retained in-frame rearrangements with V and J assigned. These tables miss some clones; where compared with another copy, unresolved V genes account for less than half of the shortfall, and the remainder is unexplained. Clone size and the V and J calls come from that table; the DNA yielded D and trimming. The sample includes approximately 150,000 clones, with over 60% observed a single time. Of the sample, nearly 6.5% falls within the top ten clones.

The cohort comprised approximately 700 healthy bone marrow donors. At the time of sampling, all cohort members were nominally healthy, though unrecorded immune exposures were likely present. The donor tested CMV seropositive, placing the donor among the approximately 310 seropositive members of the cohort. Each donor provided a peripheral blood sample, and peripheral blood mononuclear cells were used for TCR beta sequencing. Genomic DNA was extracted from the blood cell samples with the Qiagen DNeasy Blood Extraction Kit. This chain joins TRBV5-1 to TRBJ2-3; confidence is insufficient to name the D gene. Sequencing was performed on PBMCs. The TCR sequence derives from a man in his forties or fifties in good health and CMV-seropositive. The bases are TGCGCCAGCAGCTTGGTTCACACAGATACGCAGTATTTT. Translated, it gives CASSLVHTDTQYF.